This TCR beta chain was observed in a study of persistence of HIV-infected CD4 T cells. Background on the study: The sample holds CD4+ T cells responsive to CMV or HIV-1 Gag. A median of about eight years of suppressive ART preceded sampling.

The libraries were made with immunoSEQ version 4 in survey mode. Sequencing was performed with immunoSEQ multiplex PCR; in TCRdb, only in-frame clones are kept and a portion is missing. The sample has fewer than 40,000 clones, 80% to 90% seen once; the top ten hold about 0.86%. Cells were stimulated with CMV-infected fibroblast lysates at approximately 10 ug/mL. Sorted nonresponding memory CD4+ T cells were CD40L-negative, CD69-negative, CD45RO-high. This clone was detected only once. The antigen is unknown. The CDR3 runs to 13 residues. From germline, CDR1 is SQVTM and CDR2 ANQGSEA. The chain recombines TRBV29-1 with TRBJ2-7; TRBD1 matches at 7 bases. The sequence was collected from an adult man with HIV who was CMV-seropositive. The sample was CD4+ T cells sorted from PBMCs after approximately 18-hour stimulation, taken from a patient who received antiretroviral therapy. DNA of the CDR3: TGCAGTATGATGGGACAGAACTCCTACGAGCAGTACTTC. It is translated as CSMMGQNSYEQYF.